The clone carrying this TCR beta chain came up a few times. The antigen is undetermined. CDR1 and CDR2 from the germline V gene are SQVTM and ANQGSEA. This CDR3 has 14 amino acids. Between the trimmed V and J ends, which lost 0 bases and 5 bases, there was a span of 13 bases. The sample is drawn from a study of blood T cells in healthy people across ages. In the study overall: Template switching recovered approximately one barcoded beta molecule for every two T cells. Notes on the study in general: Expanded clonotype changes were possibly confounded by unknown donor CMV status.

The second PCR ran about 6 to 12 cycles with a sample-barcoded 5' primer and J-beta primers. There were at least 3 million CDR3-containing paired-end reads obtained from each sample. One entry per CDR3 protein results from TCRdb running MiXCR on the 5' RACE reads. The repertoire has 1.5 million to 2 million distinct CDR3 sequences, around half of them found once; the top ten carry approximately 2.1%. This TCR was recovered from a woman in her thirties or forties in good health. The chain combines TRBV29-1 with TRBJ2-5; weak D call: TRBD1 (6 bases). The sequenced sample was blood. DNA of the CDR3: TGCAGCGTTGAAGATTTGAGAAGGGGGGAGACCCAGTACTTC. This gives the protein CSVEDLRRGETQYF. Full variable domain (missing parts from reference TRBV29-1 and TRBJ2-5): SAVISQKPSRDICQRGTSLTIQCQVDSQVTMMFWYRQQPGQSLTLIATANQGSEATYESGFVIDKFPISRPNLTFSTLTVSNMSPEDSSIYLCSVEDLRRGETQYFGPGTRLLVL.